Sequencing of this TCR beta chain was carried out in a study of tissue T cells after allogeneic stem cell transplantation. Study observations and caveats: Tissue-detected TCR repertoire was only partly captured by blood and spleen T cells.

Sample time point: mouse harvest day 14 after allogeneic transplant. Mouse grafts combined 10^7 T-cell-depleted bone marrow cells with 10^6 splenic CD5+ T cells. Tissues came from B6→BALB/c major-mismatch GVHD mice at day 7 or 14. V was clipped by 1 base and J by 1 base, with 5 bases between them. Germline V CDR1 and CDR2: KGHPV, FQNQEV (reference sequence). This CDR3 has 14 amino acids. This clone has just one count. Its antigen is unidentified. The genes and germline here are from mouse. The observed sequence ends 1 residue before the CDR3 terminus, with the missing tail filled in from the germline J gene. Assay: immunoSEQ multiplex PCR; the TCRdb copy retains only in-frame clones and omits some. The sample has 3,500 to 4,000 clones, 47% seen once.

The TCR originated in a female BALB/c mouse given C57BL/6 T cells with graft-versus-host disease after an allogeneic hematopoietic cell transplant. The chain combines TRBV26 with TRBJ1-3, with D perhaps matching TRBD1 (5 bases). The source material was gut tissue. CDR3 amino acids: CASSLWGSGNTLYF. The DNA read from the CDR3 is TGTGCCAGCAGTCTGTGGGGGTCTGGAAATACGCTCTAT.